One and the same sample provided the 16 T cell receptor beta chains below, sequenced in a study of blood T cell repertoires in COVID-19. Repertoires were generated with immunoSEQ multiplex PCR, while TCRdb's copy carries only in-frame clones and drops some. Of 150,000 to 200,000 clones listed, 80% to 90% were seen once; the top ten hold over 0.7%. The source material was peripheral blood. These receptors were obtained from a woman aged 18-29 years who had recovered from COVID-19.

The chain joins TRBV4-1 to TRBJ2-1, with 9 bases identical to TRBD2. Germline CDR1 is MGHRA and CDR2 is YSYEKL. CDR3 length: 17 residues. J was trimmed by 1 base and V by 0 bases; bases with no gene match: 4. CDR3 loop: CASSQDPSGGSYNEQFF. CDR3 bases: TGCGCCAGCAGCCAAGATCCCAGCGGGGGGTCCTACAATGAGCAGTTCTTC.

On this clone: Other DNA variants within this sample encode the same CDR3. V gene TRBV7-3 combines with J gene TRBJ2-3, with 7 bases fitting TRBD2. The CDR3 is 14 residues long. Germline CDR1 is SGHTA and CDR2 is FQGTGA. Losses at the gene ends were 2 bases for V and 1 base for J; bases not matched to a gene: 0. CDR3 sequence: CASSLRGGTDTQYF. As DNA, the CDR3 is TGTGCCAGCAGCTTACGGGGGGGCACAGATACGCAGTATTTT.

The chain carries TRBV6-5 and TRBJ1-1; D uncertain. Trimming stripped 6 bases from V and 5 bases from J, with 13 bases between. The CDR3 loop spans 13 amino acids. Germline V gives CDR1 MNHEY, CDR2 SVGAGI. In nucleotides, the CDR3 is TGTGCCAGCAGGCCCGCACTACCTACTGAAGCTTTCTTT. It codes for CASRPALPTEAFF.

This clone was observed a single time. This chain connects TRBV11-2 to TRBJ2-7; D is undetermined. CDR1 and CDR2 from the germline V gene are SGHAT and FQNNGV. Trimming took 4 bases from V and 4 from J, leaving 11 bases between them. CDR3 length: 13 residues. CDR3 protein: CASSSTVLYEQYV. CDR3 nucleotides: TGTGCCAGCAGCTCCACGGTCCTATACGAGCAGTACGTC.

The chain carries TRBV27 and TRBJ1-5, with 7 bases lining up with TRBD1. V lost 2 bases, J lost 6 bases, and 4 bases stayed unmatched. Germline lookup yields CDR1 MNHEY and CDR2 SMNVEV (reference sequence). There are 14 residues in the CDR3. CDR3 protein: CASSLGYRGQPQHF. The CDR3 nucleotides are TGTGCCAGCAGTTTAGGTTACAGGGGTCAGCCCCAGCATTTT.

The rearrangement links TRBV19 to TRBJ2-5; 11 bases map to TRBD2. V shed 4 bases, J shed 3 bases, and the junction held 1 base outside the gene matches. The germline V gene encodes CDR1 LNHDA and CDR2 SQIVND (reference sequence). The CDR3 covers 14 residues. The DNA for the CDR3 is TGTGCCAGTAGTAAGACTAGCGGGGAAGAGACCCAGTACTTC. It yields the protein CASSKTSGEETQYF. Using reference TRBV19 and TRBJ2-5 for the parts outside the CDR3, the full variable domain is DGGITQSPKYLFRKEGQNVTLSCEQNLNHDAMYWYRQDPGQGLRLIYYSQIVNDFQKGDIAEGYSVSREKKESFPLTVTSAQKNPTAFYLCASSKTSGEETQYFGPGTRLLVL.

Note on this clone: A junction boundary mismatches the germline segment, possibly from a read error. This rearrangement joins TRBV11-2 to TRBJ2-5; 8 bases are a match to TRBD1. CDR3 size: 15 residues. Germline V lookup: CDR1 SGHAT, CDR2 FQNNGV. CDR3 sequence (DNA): TGTACCAGCAGCTTAGGGCAGGGGGCTCAAGAGACCCAGTACTTC. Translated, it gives CTSSLGQGAQETQYF. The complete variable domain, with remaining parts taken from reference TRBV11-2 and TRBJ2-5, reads EAGVAQSPRYKIIEKRQSVAFWCNPISGHATLYWYQQILGQGPKLLIQFQNNGVVDDSQLPKDRFSAERLKGVDSTLKIQPAKLEDSAVYLCTSSLGQGAQETQYFGPGTRLLVL.

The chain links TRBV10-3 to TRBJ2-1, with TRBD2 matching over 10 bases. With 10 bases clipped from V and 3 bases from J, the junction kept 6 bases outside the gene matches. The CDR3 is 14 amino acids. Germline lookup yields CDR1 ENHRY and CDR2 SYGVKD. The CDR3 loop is CATSIAGGYNEQFF. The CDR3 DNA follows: TGTGCCACGTCGATAGCGGGAGGCTACAATGAGCAGTTCTTC.

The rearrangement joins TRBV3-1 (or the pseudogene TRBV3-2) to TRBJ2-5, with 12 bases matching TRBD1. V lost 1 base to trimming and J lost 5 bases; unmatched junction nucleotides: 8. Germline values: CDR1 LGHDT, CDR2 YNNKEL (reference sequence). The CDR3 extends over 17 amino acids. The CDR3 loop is CASSQVGGTGGAETQYF. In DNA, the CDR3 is TGTGCCAGCAGCCAAGTCGGGGGGACAGGGGGCGCGGAGACCCAGTACTTC.

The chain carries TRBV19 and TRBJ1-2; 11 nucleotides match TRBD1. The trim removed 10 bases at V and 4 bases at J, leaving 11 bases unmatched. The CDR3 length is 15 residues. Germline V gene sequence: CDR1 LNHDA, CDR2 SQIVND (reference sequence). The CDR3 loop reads CATTGRDRGVYGYTF. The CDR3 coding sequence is TGTGCCACAACCGGCCGGGACAGGGGGGTCTATGGCTACACCTTC. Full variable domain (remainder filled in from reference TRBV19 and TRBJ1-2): DGGITQSPKYLFRKEGQNVTLSCEQNLNHDAMYWYRQDPGQGLRLIYYSQIVNDFQKGDIAEGYSVSREKKESFPLTVTSAQKNPTAFYLCATTGRDRGVYGYTFGSGTRLTVV.

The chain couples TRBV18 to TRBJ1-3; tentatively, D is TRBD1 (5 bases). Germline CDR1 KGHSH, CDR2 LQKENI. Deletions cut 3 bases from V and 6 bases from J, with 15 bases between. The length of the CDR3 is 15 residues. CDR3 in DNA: TGTGCCAGCTCACCCGGCATCGCGGGGGAAAACACCATATATTTT. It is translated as CASSPGIAGENTIYF.

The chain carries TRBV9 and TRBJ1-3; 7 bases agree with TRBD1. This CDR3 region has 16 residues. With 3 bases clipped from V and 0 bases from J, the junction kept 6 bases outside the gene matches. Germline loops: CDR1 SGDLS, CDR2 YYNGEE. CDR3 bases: TGTGCCAGCAGCGATCGGACAGGTTTCTCTGGAAACACCATATATTTT. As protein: CASSDRTGFSGNTIYF. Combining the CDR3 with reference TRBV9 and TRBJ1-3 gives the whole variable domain DSGVTQTPKHLITATGQRVTLRCSPRSGDLSVYWYQQSLDQGLQFLIQYYNGEERAKGNILERFSAQQFPDLHSELNLSSLELGDSALYFCASSDRTGFSGNTIYFGEGSWLTVV.

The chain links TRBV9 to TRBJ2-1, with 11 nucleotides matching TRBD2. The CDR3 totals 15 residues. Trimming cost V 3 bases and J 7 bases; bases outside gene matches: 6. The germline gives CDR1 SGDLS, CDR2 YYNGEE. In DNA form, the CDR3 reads TGTGCCAGCAGCGCTACCGGGACTAGCGGTAATGAGCAGTTCTTC. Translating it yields CASSATGTSGNEQFF.

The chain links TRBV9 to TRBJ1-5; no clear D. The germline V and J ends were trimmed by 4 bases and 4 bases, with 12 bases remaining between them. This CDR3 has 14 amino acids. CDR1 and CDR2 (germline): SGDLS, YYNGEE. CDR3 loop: CASSPAGTNQPQHF. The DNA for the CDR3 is TGTGCCAGCAGCCCGGCGGGTACAAATCAGCCCCAGCATTTT.

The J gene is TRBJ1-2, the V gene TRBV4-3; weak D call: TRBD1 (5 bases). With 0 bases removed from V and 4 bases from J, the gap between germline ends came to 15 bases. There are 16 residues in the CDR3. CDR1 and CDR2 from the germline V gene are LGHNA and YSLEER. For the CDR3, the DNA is TGCGCCAGCAGCCAAGATTTGGACCAGGGAGGCTATGGCTACACCTTC. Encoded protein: CASSQDLDQGGYGYTF.

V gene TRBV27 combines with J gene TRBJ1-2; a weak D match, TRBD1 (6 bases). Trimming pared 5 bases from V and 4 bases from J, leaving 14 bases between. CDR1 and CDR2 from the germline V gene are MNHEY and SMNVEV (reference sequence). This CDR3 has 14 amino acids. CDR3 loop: CASSPWDISYGYTF. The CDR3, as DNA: TGTGCCAGCAGTCCGTGGGACATCTCCTATGGCTACACCTTC.